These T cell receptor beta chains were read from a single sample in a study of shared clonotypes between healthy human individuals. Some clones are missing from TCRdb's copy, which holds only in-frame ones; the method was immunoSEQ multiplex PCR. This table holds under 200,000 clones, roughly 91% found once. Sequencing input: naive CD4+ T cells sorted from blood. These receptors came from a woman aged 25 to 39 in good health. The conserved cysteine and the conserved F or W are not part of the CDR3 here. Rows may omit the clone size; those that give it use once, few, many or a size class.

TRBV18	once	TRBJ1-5	ASSRQGGDSNQPQH
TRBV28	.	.	ASSFFQGANDEQY
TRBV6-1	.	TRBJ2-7	ASRVEGGAGEQY
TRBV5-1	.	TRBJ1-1	ASSLLQAGRGEAF
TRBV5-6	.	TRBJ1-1	ASSRGRGMNTEAF
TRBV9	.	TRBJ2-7	ASSVGVGGLAAAYEQY
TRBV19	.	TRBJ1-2	ASSPLGAGGRANYGYT
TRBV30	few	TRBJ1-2	AWTLDRRFYGYT
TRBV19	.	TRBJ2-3	ASSNRGGDTQY
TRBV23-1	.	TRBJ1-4	ASSRTGASEKLF
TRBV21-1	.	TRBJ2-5	ASSRGEWASGSTETQY
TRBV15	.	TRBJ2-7	ATSRRARGTNYEQY
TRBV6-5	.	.	ASSYSYSTESYEQY
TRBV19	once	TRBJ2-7	ASTQAGGPKYEQY
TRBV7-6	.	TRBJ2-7	ASSLSSGSFEQY
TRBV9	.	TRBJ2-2	ASSVGAGAFGELF
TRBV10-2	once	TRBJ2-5	ASSEAVYQETQY
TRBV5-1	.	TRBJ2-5	ASSTTGEETQY
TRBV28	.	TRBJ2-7	ASSFQSYEQY
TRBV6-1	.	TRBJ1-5	ASSSGVYSNQPQH
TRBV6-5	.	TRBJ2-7	ASSYSPRNYEQY
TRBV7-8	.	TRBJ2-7	ASSAGQGSFDEQY
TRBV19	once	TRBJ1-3	ATTQRGHTIY
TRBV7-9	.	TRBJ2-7	ASSLGAGVVEQY
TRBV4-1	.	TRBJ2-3	ASSQVLTQGGTQY
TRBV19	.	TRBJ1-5	ASSIVGEGQPQH
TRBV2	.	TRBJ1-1	ASSERLDGDTEAF
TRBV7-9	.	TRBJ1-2	ASSLVTGQGYT
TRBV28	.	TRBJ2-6	ASHSDGISGANVLT
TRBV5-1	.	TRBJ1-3	ASSEVGQGFGNTIY
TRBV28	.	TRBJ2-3	ATYPRRRDTDTQY
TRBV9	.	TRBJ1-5	ASSVGAQGDQPQH
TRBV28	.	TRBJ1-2	ASSYSGTGGPSGGYT
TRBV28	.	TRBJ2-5	ASSTGGANEETQY
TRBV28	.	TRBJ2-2	ASNLPWGRQANTGELF
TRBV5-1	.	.	ASSLVQDSYEQY